Listed below are T cell receptor beta chains from one sample, sequenced in a study of T cells in Graves' hyperthyroidism and ophthalmopathy. One entry per CDR3 protein results from TCRdb running MiXCR on the multiplex PCR reads. The sample consists of about 360,000 distinct CDR3 sequences, 15% to 18% of them appearing once. Sequenced sample: blood. The receptors stem from a woman under 30 with Graves' hyperthyroidism that later progressed to Graves' ophthalmopathy. The CDR3 runs from the conserved cysteine through the conserved F or W. Each record gives: clone size, V gene, D gene, J gene, CDR3 protein, CDR3 DNA. D genes are given only for firm matches. Where a row states a size, it is once, few, many or the class of an expanded clone; other rows omit it.

abundance: many
v_gene: TRBV2
d_gene: .
j_gene: TRBJ2-5
CDR3aa: CAVGVTETQYF
CDR3nt: TGTGCCGTCGGGGTAACGGAGACCCAGTACTTC

abundance: many
v_gene: TRBV13
d_gene: TRBD1
j_gene: TRBJ2-5
CDR3aa: CASSSESWTGTVTTQYF
CDR3nt: TGTGCCAGCAGCTCCGAGTCGTGGACAGGGACGGTTACGACCCAGTACTTC

abundance: many
v_gene: TRBV29-1
d_gene: TRBD1
j_gene: TRBJ2-5
CDR3aa: CSVWDRGETQYF
CDR3nt: TGCAGCGTATGGGACAGGGGGGAGACCCAGTACTTC

abundance: few
v_gene: TRBV25-1
d_gene: TRBD2
j_gene: TRBJ2-5
CDR3aa: CASRSGRTEETQYF
CDR3nt: TGTGCCAGCAGAAGCGGGAGGACGGAAGAGACCCAGTACTTC

abundance: many
v_gene: TRBV5-1
d_gene: .
j_gene: TRBJ2-1
CDR3aa: CASSPGGGSSYNEQFF
CDR3nt: TGCGCCAGCAGCCCCGGAGGCGGTAGCTCCTACAATGAGCAGTTCTTC

abundance: few
v_gene: TRBV7-3
d_gene: TRBD1
j_gene: TRBJ2-1
CDR3aa: CASSYTDRGKSYNEQFF
CDR3nt: TGTGCCAGCAGCTACACGGACAGGGGAAAATCTTACAATGAGCAGTTCTTC

abundance: many
v_gene: TRBV5-5
d_gene: .
j_gene: TRBJ2-1
CDR3aa: CASSLGGLEQFF
CDR3nt: TGTGCCAGCAGCCTCGGGGGGCTTGAGCAGTTCTTC

abundance: few
v_gene: TRBV4-3
d_gene: .
j_gene: TRBJ2-3
CDR3aa: CASSQVETDTQYF
CDR3nt: TGCGCCAGCAGCCAAGTAGAGACAGATACGCAGTATTTT

abundance: .
v_gene: TRBV27
d_gene: TRBD1
j_gene: TRBJ1-1
CDR3aa: CASSLSRTGRNTEAFF
CDR3nt: TGTGCCAGCAGTTTATCTCGGACAGGGAGGAACACTGAAGCTTTCTTT

abundance: few
v_gene: TRBV9
d_gene: TRBD1
j_gene: TRBJ2-7
CDR3aa: CASSAGQGGYEQYF
CDR3nt: TGTGCCAGCAGCGCGGGACAGGGAGGCTACGAGCAGTACTTC

abundance: .
v_gene: TRBV7-2
d_gene: .
j_gene: TRBJ2-7
CDR3aa: CASSSPFPEHYEQYF
CDR3nt: TGTGCCAGCAGCTCTCCTTTCCCCGAGCACTACGAGCAGTACTTC

abundance: many
v_gene: TRBV12-3/TRBV12-4
d_gene: .
j_gene: TRBJ2-7
CDR3aa: CASRGPVLLEQYF
CDR3nt: TGTGCCAGCAGGGGGCCGGTCTTGTTAGAGCAGTACTTC

abundance: many
v_gene: TRBV11-3
d_gene: .
j_gene: TRBJ2-3
CDR3aa: CASSDGGSTDTQYF
CDR3nt: TGTGCCAGCAGCGACGGAGGTAGCACAGATACGCAGTATTTT

abundance: few
v_gene: TRBV28
d_gene: .
j_gene: TRBJ1-2
CDR3aa: CASSSGSPNYGYTF
CDR3nt: TGTGCCAGCAGTTCGGGAAGTCCCAACTATGGCTACACCTTC

abundance: many
v_gene: TRBV6-2/TRBV6-3
d_gene: .
j_gene: TRBJ1-1
CDR3aa: CASRLGRNTEAFF
CDR3nt: TGTGCCAGCAGACTCGGACGGAACACTGAAGCTTTCTTT

abundance: many
v_gene: TRBV18
d_gene: .
j_gene: TRBJ1-3
CDR3aa: CASSPPNTSGNTIYF
CDR3nt: TGTGCCAGCTCACCACCGAACACCTCTGGAAACACCATATATTTT

abundance: many
v_gene: TRBV20-1
d_gene: TRBD1
j_gene: TRBJ1-5
CDR3aa: CSATGTGSILNQPQHF
CDR3nt: TGCAGTGCTACCGGGACAGGTTCTATCCTCAATCAGCCCCAGCATTTT

abundance: many
v_gene: TRBV27
d_gene: .
j_gene: TRBJ2-7
CDR3aa: CASSRDPFYEQYF
CDR3nt: TGTGCCAGCAGCCGGGATCCATTTTACGAGCAGTACTTC

abundance: many
v_gene: TRBV5-1
d_gene: .
j_gene: TRBJ2-5
CDR3aa: CASSLRRRGETQYF
CDR3nt: TGCGCCAGCAGCCTCCGACGACGAGGAGAGACCCAGTACTTC

abundance: many
v_gene: TRBV2
d_gene: .
j_gene: TRBJ1-5
CDR3aa: CASSEAARDQPQHF
CDR3nt: TGTGCCAGCAGTGAGGCAGCCAGGGATCAGCCCCAGCATTTT

abundance: .
v_gene: TRBV6-4
d_gene: .
j_gene: TRBJ2-1
CDR3aa: CASSDSAGSYNEQFF
CDR3nt: TGTGCCAGCAGTGACTCAGCGGGCTCCTACAATGAGCAGTTCTTC

abundance: many
v_gene: TRBV15
d_gene: .
j_gene: TRBJ1-3
CDR3aa: CATSYGTGSSGNTIYF
CDR3nt: TGTGCCACCAGCTACGGCACAGGGAGCTCTGGAAACACCATATATTTT

abundance: once
v_gene: TRBV20-1
d_gene: TRBD2
j_gene: TRBJ2-7
CDR3aa: CSAIPGLAGFRSYEQYF
CDR3nt: TGCAGTGCTATACCGGGACTAGCGGGATTCCGCTCCTACGAGCAGTACTTC

abundance: many
v_gene: TRBV3-1
d_gene: .
j_gene: TRBJ1-2
CDR3aa: CASSQDRGRGGYTF
CDR3nt: TGTGCCAGCAGCCAAGATCGGGGGAGGGGTGGCTACACCTTC

abundance: many
v_gene: TRBV27
d_gene: .
j_gene: TRBJ2-5
CDR3aa: CASSLSEAETQYF
CDR3nt: TGTGCCAGCAGTTTATCGGAGGCGGAGACCCAGTACTTC

abundance: .
v_gene: TRBV28
d_gene: TRBD1
j_gene: TRBJ1-1
CDR3aa: CASSLWGQGAEAFF
CDR3nt: TGTGCCAGCAGTTTATGGGGACAGGGGGCTGAAGCTTTCTTT

abundance: many
v_gene: TRBV7-2
d_gene: .
j_gene: TRBJ2-1
CDR3aa: CASSSTGSSYNEQFF
CDR3nt: TGTGCCAGCAGCTCCACAGGGAGCTCCTACAATGAGCAGTTCTTC

abundance: many
v_gene: TRBV2
d_gene: .
j_gene: TRBJ2-3
CDR3aa: CASSVQGTLFTDTQYF
CDR3nt: TGTGCCAGCAGTGTTCAAGGAACATTATTCACAGATACGCAGTATTTT

abundance: few
v_gene: TRBV10-3
d_gene: TRBD2
j_gene: TRBJ2-7
CDR3aa: CAISESRLAGSYEQYF
CDR3nt: TGTGCCATCAGTGAGTCCCGACTAGCGGGGAGCTACGAGCAGTACTTC

abundance: many
v_gene: TRBV7-2
d_gene: .
j_gene: TRBJ2-7
CDR3aa: CASSLNLYEQYF
CDR3nt: TGTGCCAGCAGCTTAAACCTCTACGAGCAGTACTTC

abundance: many
v_gene: TRBV15
d_gene: .
j_gene: TRBJ1-6
CDR3aa: CATSRDDSILNSPLHF
CDR3nt: TGTGCCACCAGCAGAGACGACAGTATTCTTAATTCACCCCTCCACTTT

abundance: few
v_gene: TRBV5-1
d_gene: .
j_gene: TRBJ2-3
CDR3aa: CASSSGLAEDTQYF
CDR3nt: TGCGCCAGCAGCTCAGGGCTAGCTGAGGATACGCAGTATTTT

abundance: few
v_gene: TRBV19
d_gene: TRBD2
j_gene: TRBJ2-5
CDR3aa: CASSTGTSGIRGQYF
CDR3nt: TGTGCCAGTAGTACCGGGACTAGCGGGATTCGCGGACAGTACTTC

abundance: many
v_gene: TRBV6-6
d_gene: .
j_gene: TRBJ2-7
CDR3aa: CASSYPAGEQYF
CDR3nt: TGTGCCAGCAGTTACCCGGCCGGCGAGCAGTACTTC

abundance: many
v_gene: TRBV28
d_gene: .
j_gene: TRBJ1-1
CDR3aa: CASTVGAGRAFF
CDR3nt: TGTGCCAGCACCGTAGGGGCAGGAAGGGCTTTCTTT

abundance: many
v_gene: TRBV27
d_gene: TRBD1
j_gene: TRBJ2-1
CDR3aa: CASSWDRSLGKRRDEQFF
CDR3nt: TGTGCCAGCAGCTGGGACAGGTCCCTTGGGAAACGGAGGGATGAGCAGTTCTTC

abundance: .
v_gene: TRBV7-2
d_gene: TRBD2
j_gene: TRBJ2-2
CDR3aa: CASSLVGLAPGELFF
CDR3nt: TGTGCCAGCAGCTTAGTGGGACTAGCGCCCGGGGAGCTGTTTTTT

abundance: many
v_gene: TRBV6-1
d_gene: .
j_gene: TRBJ1-2
CDR3aa: CASRTTANYGYTF
CDR3nt: TGTGCCAGCAGGACTACAGCTAACTATGGCTACACCTTC

abundance: many
v_gene: TRBV20-1
d_gene: TRBD2
j_gene: TRBJ2-7
CDR3aa: CSALAGGMGYEQYF
CDR3nt: TGCAGTGCCCTAGCGGGAGGGATGGGCTACGAGCAGTACTTC

abundance: many
v_gene: TRBV7-2
d_gene: .
j_gene: TRBJ2-3
CDR3aa: CASTYGAGTDTQYF
CDR3nt: TGTGCCAGCACCTATGGGGCGGGCACAGATACGCAGTATTTT

abundance: .
v_gene: TRBV11-2
d_gene: .
j_gene: TRBJ2-7
CDR3aa: CASSLIPAYEQYF
CDR3nt: TGTGCCAGCAGCTTAATACCGGCCTACGAGCAGTACTTC

abundance: .
v_gene: TRBV3-1
d_gene: TRBD1
j_gene: TRBJ1-2
CDR3aa: CASSRETGVYGYTF
CDR3nt: TGTGCCAGCAGCCGGGAGACAGGGGTCTATGGCTACACCTTC

abundance: .
v_gene: TRBV2
d_gene: TRBD2
j_gene: TRBJ2-3
CDR3aa: CASSAASGRAVSNTQYF
CDR3nt: TGTGCCAGCAGTGCGGCTAGCGGGAGGGCCGTCTCTAATACGCAGTATTTT

abundance: .
v_gene: TRBV20-1
d_gene: .
j_gene: TRBJ1-6
CDR3aa: CSARKESSYNSPLHF
CDR3nt: TGCAGTGCTAGAAAGGAAAGCTCCTATAATTCGCCCCTCCACTTT

abundance: .
v_gene: TRBV7-8
d_gene: .
j_gene: TRBJ2-7
CDR3aa: CASGQGSHEQYF
CDR3nt: TGTGCCAGCGGGCAGGGATCCCACGAGCAGTACTTC

abundance: many
v_gene: TRBV7-2
d_gene: TRBD2
j_gene: TRBJ2-5
CDR3aa: CASSSWTSGGGETQYF
CDR3nt: TGTGCCAGCAGCTCCTGGACTAGCGGAGGGGGGGAGACCCAGTACTTC

abundance: many
v_gene: TRBV28
d_gene: TRBD1
j_gene: TRBJ2-7
CDR3aa: CASSLRPGTGGYEQYF
CDR3nt: TGTGCCAGCAGTCTCAGGCCCGGGACAGGAGGCTACGAGCAGTACTTC

abundance: many
v_gene: TRBV7-9
d_gene: .
j_gene: TRBJ2-3
CDR3aa: CASSLVSGSTDTQYF
CDR3nt: TGTGCCAGCAGCTTGGTAAGCGGGAGCACAGATACGCAGTATTTT

abundance: .
v_gene: TRBV19
d_gene: .
j_gene: TRBJ2-1
CDR3aa: CASSIVGPHTVSYNEQFF
CDR3nt: TGTGCCAGTAGTATAGTAGGACCCCACACGGTCTCCTACAATGAGCAGTTCTTC

abundance: .
v_gene: TRBV19
d_gene: .
j_gene: TRBJ2-3
CDR3aa: CASSTSVSTDTQYF
CDR3nt: TGTGCCAGTAGTACCAGCGTAAGCACAGATACGCAGTATTTT

abundance: .
v_gene: TRBV5-1
d_gene: TRBD2
j_gene: TRBJ2-7
CDR3aa: CASSFRLAGGPFGFYEQYF
CDR3nt: TGCGCCAGCAGCTTCAGACTAGCGGGAGGGCCTTTCGGATTCTACGAGCAGTACTTC

abundance: many
v_gene: TRBV28
d_gene: TRBD2
j_gene: TRBJ2-7
CDR3aa: CASSFGGGPGEQYF
CDR3nt: TGTGCCAGCAGTTTTGGGGGAGGGCCGGGTGAGCAGTACTTC